This record looks at one T cell receptor beta chain sequence and its context. The sample is drawn from a study of blood T cell repertoires in COVID-19. Study background: From the United States, Italy and Spain came samples of acute and convalescent COVID-19. The analysed material was cDNA or gDNA that came from T cells, B-cell-depleted T cells, or PBMCs.

Authors' processing steps: It was from reference gene primer amplification that nucleated cell counts were estimated. Libraries were prepared by immunoSEQ multiplex PCR; TCRdb keeps only in-frame clonotypes and omits some of them. The D gene and trimming were derived from the DNA, and the V and J assignments and clone size from that table. The sample includes approximately 400,000 clones, 87% of them seen just once. V shed 0 bases and J shed 3 bases, with 15 bases lying between them. The CDR3 runs to 16 residues. In germline, CDR1 is ENHRY, CDR2 SYGVKD. The cohort comprised adults aged about 18 to 100 years residing in around 25 US areas.

The rearrangement uses TRBV10-3 and TRBJ2-7; tentative D call: TRBD1 (6 bases). This receptor was obtained from a man aged 25-45 years who had recovered from COVID-19. The sample taken for sequencing was PBMCs or T cells enriched from blood (not recorded which). The CDR3 bases are TGTGCCATCAGTGAGTCTCAGGGGCCGGTAGGCTACGAGCAGTACTTC. This codes for CAISESQGPVGYEQYF.